These 20 T cell receptor beta chains came from one sample sequenced in a study of T cell responses to AZD1222 COVID-19 vaccine. The repertoire was sequenced with immunoSEQ multiplex PCR; TCRdb's copy has only in-frame clones and lacks some. The sample lists some 140,000 clones; 75% to 85% were seen once. Sample: peripheral blood, taken 28 days after the second dose of the MenACWY control vaccine. These receptors all come from an adult who received the MenACWY meningococcal vaccine as a control.

The chain couples TRBV5-8 to TRBJ2-1; TRBD2 aligns across 12 bases. V was pared by 3 bases and J by 9 bases, with 7 bases of the junction left unmatched. The CDR3 runs to 15 residues. Germline V CDR1 and CDR2: SGHTS, YDEGEE. The CDR3 DNA sequence: TGTGCCAGCAGCTCCCTAGCGGGAGGGCCGGGTGAGCAGTTCTTC. Residues: CASSSLAGGPGEQFF.

This rearrangement joins TRBV5-1 to TRBJ2-2; D perhaps matches TRBD2 (6 bases). Germline CDR1 is SGHRS and CDR2 is YFSETQ. The CDR3 has 15 amino acids. Deletions cut 5 bases from V and 6 bases from J, with 17 bases between. CDR3 nucleotides: TGCGCCAGCAGTCGCGGGGATTTGGGGGCCGGGGAGCTGTTTTTT. It specifies CASSRGDLGAGELFF. The full variable domain, in which reference TRBV5-1 and TRBJ2-2 provide the parts outside the CDR3, is KAGVTQTPRYLIKTRGQQVTLSCSPISGHRSVSWYQQTPGQGLQFLFEYFSETQRNKGNFPGRFSGRQFSNSRSEMNVSTLELGDSALYLCASSRGDLGAGELFFGEGSRLTVL.

V and J are TRBV28 and TRBJ1-5; D might be TRBD1 (6 bases). This CDR3 has 15 amino acids. Per germline, CDR1 MDHEN and CDR2 SYDVKM. V shed 2 bases and J shed 2 bases, with 10 bases lying between them. CDR3 sequence reads: CASSLTGGGNQPQHF. In DNA form, the CDR3 reads TGTGCCAGCAGTTTAACTGGGGGCGGCAATCAGCCCCAGCATTTT.

This clone occurred a few times. The chain employs TRBV6-5 and TRBJ1-1; the D is unclear. Germline V CDR1 and CDR2: MNHEY, SVGAGI. The CDR3 has 14 residues. Between the trimmed V and J ends, which lost 5 bases and 4 bases, there was a span of 14 bases. The CDR3 bases are TGTGCCAGCAGTCCGTCAGGATGGGCCACTGAAGCTTTCTTT. Translating gives CASSPSGWATEAFF.

The chain couples TRBV29-1 to TRBJ1-2; D is ambiguous. This CDR3 is built from 11 residues. In germline, CDR1 is SQVTM, CDR2 ANQGSEA. Trimming shortened V by 4 bases and J by 8 bases, and 11 bases separated the two germline ends. The CDR3 reads CSVGPSGGYTF. As DNA, the CDR3 is TGCAGCGTTGGTCCCTCGGGAGGCTACACCTTC.

The chain is built from TRBV5-6 and TRBJ2-4; TRBD1 agrees at 7 bases. This CDR3 has 14 amino acids. From germline, CDR1 is SGHDT and CDR2 YYEEEE. J lost 6 bases, V lost 4 bases, and 7 bases had no gene match. CDR3 loop: CASSLAGTVNIQYF. The CDR3 DNA follows: TGTGCCAGCAGCCTCGCCGGGACAGTAAACATTCAGTACTTC.

The J gene is TRBJ1-4, the V gene TRBV5-8, with 7 bases lining up with TRBD1. Germline assignment: CDR1 SGHTS and CDR2 YDEGEE. This CDR3 has 18 amino acids. Trimming took 0 bases from V and 0 from J; bases not matched to a gene: 8. The CDR3 DNA follows: TGTGCCAGCAGCTTGGTCCGGGACAGTGTTGCAACTAATGAAAAACTGTTTTTT. Protein sequence: CASSLVRDSVATNEKLFF. Filled out from reference TRBV5-8 and TRBJ1-4, the complete variable domain reads EAGVTQSPTHLIKTRGQQATLRCSPISGHTSVYWYQQALGLGLQFLLWYDEGEERNRGNFPPRFSGRQFPNYSSELNVNALELEDSALYLCASSLVRDSVATNEKLFFGSGTQLSVL.

The chain is built from TRBV11-3 and TRBJ2-2, with 7 nucleotides matching TRBD1. CDR3 length: 16 residues. Germline lookup yields CDR1 SGHNT and CDR2 YENEEA. V shed 5 bases, J shed 6 bases, and the junction held 12 bases outside the gene matches. The chain's CDR3 is CASSVGGLGVAGELFF. The CDR3 DNA sequence: TGTGCCAGCAGCGTAGGGGGCCTGGGGGTCGCCGGGGAGCTGTTTTTT.

V usage is TRBV7-2 and J usage is TRBJ1-2; tentatively, D is TRBD1 (5 bases). Germline assignment: CDR1 SGHTA and CDR2 FQGNSA. CDR3 length equals 13 residues. Trimming took 7 bases from V and 8 from J, leaving 17 bases between them. CDR3 sequence: CASTPGLWGGYTF. The CDR3 bases are TGTGCCAGCACCCCGGGACTATGGGGGGGCTACACCTTC.

The V gene is TRBV2, the J gene TRBJ1-2; 8 positions match TRBD1. This CDR3 contains 14 residues. Germline-derived CDR1 and CDR2 are SNHLY and FYNNEI. V lost 4 bases to trimming and J lost 2 bases; unmatched junction nucleotides: 3. The CDR3 nucleotides are TGTGCCAGCAGTGCTAGGACAGGGAACTATGGCTACACCTTC. Translating it yields CASSARTGNYGYTF.

The rearrangement joins TRBV13 to TRBJ2-7; D is possibly TRBD1 or TRBD2 (6 bases each). V was cut by 5 bases and J by 0 bases, with 17 bases left in between. The CDR3 is 16 residues long. Germline values: CDR1 PRHDT, CDR2 FYEKMQ (reference sequence). The CDR3 bases are TGTGCCAGCAGCCTAGACGGGGGCACAAGCTCCTACGAGCAGTACTTC. This sequence encodes CASSLDGGTSSYEQYF.

The genes are TRBV6-5 and TRBJ1-1; D is unresolved. Germline V lookup: CDR1 MNHEY, CDR2 SVGAGI. V shed 7 bases and J shed 5 bases, with 20 bases lying between them. The CDR3 is 15 residues long. The CDR3 nucleotides are TGTGCCAGCACCCCCCTCCGAGGGTTAGGAACTGAAGCTTTCTTT. It specifies CASTPLRGLGTEAFF.

The genes are TRBV5-6 and TRBJ1-3; D perhaps matches TRBD1 (5 bases). The CDR3 sequence is 16 residues long. Looked up from germline, CDR1 is SGHDT and CDR2 is YYEEEE. With 4 bases removed from V and 4 bases from J, the gap between germline ends came to 18 bases. CDR3 in DNA: TGTGCCAGCAGCCTGGAACCAGGGATTGCGGGAAACACCATATATTTT. It yields the protein CASSLEPGIAGNTIYF.

The chain is built from TRBV5-1 and TRBJ1-1, with a weak D call TRBD1 (6 bases). Between the trimmed V and J ends, which lost 0 bases and 4 bases, there was a span of 10 bases. CDR1 and CDR2 from the germline V gene are SGHRS and YFSETQ. This CDR3 spans 14 amino acids. The chain's CDR3 is CASSLETRGTEAFF. DNA of the CDR3: TGCGCCAGCAGCTTGGAAACCAGGGGCACTGAAGCTTTCTTT.

The genes are TRBV9 and TRBJ2-3, with D uncertain. The V and J ends lost 1 base and 2 bases respectively, with 5 bases between them. Germline values: CDR1 SGDLS, CDR2 YYNGEE. CDR3 length: 13 residues. CDR3 sequence reads: CASSVRTTDTQYF. The CDR3 region has the DNA TGTGCCAGCAGCGTAAGGACCACAGATACGCAGTATTTT. Using reference TRBV9 and TRBJ2-3 for the parts outside the CDR3, the full variable domain is DSGVTQTPKHLITATGQRVTLRCSPRSGDLSVYWYQQSLDQGLQFLIQYYNGEERAKGNILERFSAQQFPDLHSELNLSSLELGDSALYFCASSVRTTDTQYFGPGTRLTVL.

The genes are TRBV19 and TRBJ2-6; 7 bases agree with TRBD1. V was clipped by 5 bases and J by 0 bases; unmatched bases: 7. The CDR3 is 17 residues long. CDR1 and CDR2 (germline): LNHDA, SQIVND (reference sequence). The CDR3 coding sequence is TGTGCCAGTAGTGGCAGGGACAGCCCCTCTGGGGCCAACGTCCTGACTTTC. Translating it yields CASSGRDSPSGANVLTF.

The chain couples TRBV5-1 to TRBJ1-1; 9 bases are a match to TRBD1. The CDR3 totals 17 residues. Germline V gene lookup returns CDR1 SGHRS and CDR2 YFSETQ. V dropped 4 bases and J dropped 0; count of bases not matched to a gene: 10. CDR3: CASSPGTGRLMNTEAFF. CDR3 nucleotides: TGCGCCAGCAGCCCCGGGACAGGGCGCCTCATGAACACTGAAGCTTTCTTT.

The chain has TRBV12-3 or TRBV12-4 and TRBJ1-2, with a tentative D call TRBD1 (6 bases). The CDR3 is 13 amino acids. Trimming cost V 2 bases and J 8 bases, with 12 bases left between them. CDR3 coding DNA: TGTGCCAGCAGTTTATTTCAGGGGACGGGCTACACCTTC. Its translation is CASSLFQGTGYTF.

V gene TRBV5-1 combines with J gene TRBJ1-6; TRBD1 matches at 11 bases. Looked up from germline, CDR1 is SGHRS and CDR2 is YFSETQ. V was pared by 4 bases and J by 10 bases, with 10 bases of the junction left unmatched. The CDR3 has 16 amino acids. CDR3 nucleotides: TGCGCCAGCAGCCTTGGGGCAGGGACAGGGGGATCACCCCTCCACTTT. This sequence encodes CASSLGAGTGGSPLHF.

The V gene is TRBV14, the J gene TRBJ1-1, with D possibly being TRBD1 (6 bases). In germline, CDR1 is SGHDN, CDR2 FVKESK. The CDR3 has 14 residues. The germline V and J ends were trimmed by 3 bases and 1 base, with 9 bases remaining between them. The CDR3 region is CASSHRGTNTEAFF. In nucleotides, the CDR3 is TGTGCCAGCAGCCACAGGGGAACGAACACTGAAGCTTTCTTT.